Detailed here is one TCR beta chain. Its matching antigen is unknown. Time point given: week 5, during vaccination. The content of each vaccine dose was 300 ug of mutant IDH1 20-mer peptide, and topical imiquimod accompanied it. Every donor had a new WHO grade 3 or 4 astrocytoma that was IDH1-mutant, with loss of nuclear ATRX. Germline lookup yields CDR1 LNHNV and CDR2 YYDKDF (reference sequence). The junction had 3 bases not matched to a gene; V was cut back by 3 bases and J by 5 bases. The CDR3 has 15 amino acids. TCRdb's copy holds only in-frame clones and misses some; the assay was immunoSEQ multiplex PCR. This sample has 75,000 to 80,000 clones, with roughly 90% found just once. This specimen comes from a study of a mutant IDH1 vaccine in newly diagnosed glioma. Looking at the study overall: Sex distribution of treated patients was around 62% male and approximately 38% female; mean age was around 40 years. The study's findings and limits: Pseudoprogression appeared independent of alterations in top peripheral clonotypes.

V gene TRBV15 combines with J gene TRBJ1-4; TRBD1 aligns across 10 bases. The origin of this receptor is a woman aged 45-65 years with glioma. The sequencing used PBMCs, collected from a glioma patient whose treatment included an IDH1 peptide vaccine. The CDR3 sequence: CATSSRTGGNEKLFF. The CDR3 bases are TGTGCCACCAGCAGTCGGACAGGGGGGAATGAAAAACTGTTTTTT.